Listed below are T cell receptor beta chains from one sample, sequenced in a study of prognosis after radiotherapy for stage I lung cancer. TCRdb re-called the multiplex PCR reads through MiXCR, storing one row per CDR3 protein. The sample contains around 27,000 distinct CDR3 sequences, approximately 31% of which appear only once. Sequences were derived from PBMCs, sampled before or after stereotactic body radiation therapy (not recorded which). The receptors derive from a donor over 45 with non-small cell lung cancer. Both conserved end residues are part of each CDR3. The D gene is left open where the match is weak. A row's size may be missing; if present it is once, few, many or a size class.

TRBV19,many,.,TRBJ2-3,TGTGCCAGTAGTATTGAAGGGCGACCGCCGAACACAGATACGCAGTATTTT,CASSIEGRPPNTDTQYF
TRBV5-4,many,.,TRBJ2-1,TGTGCCAGCAGCTTGACCGGGGGAACATACAATGAGCAGTTCTTC,CASSLTGGTYNEQFF
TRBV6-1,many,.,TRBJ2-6,TGTGCCAGCAGTGCCCTCGGGGAGGCTTACTCTGGGGCCAACGTCCTGACTTTC,CASSALGEAYSGANVLTF
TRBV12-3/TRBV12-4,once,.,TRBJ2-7,.,CASILGSSYDQYF
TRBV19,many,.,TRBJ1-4,TGTGCCAGTAGTATAGACAGGGGTGGAAAACTGTTTTTT,CASSIDRGGKLFF
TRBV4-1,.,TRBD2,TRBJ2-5,TGCGCCAGCAGCCTCCGGACTAGCGGTGTTCAAGAGACCCAGTACTTC,CASSLRTSGVQETQYF
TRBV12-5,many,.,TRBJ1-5,TGTGCTAGTGGTTTGGTACCAAGGGACCGCACTAGCAATCAGCCCCAGCATTTT,CASGLVPRDRTSNQPQHF
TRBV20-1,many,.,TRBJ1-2,TGCAGTGCCAGCCTTCGACAGGAGCTCCTCTCAGGGTATGGCTACACCTTC,CSASLRQELLSGYGYTF
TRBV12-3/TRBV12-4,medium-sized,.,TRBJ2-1,TGTGCCAGCAGTTTAGCGGGGGGCAGGGTCAATGAGCAGTTCTTC,CASSLAGGRVNEQFF
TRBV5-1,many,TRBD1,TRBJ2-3,TGCGCCAGCAGCTTCGGACAGGGTAGGGCAGATACGCAGTATTTT,CASSFGQGRADTQYF
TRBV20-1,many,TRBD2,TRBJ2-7,TGCAGTGCAACGCCACCCGGGACTAGCGGGTCTTCCTACGAGCAGTACTTC,CSATPPGTSGSSYEQYF
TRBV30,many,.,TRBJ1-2,TGTGCCTGGAGTGTACGGGGTCTGTCTGGCTACACCTTC,CAWSVRGLSGYTF
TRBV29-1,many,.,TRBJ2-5,TGCAGCGTTGACAGGACAGCCGAGACCCAGTACTTC,CSVDRTAETQYF
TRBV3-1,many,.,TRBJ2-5,TGTGCCAGCAGCCAAGGGTGGGAAGGAGAGACCCAGTACTTC,CASSQGWEGETQYF
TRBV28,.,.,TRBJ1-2,TGTGCCAGCAGTGCTTCACTCAGCGCTTATGGCTACACCTTC,CASSASLSAYGYTF
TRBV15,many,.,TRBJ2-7,TGTGCCACCAGCAGAGATGTCACTTCGGAGCAGTACTTC,CATSRDVTSEQYF
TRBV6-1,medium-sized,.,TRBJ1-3,TGTGCCAGCATTGAGGCAGGCGGGAGCTCTGGAAACACCATATATTTT,CASIEAGGSSGNTIYF
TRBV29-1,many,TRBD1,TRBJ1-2,TGCAGCGTCCCGCACAGACAGGGGAGGGGTGGCTACACCTTC,CSVPHRQGRGGYTF
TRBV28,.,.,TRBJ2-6,TGTGCCGGCAGGGGTGCGGTGGAAGGTGGTAACGTCCTGACTTTC,CAGRGAVEGGNVLTF
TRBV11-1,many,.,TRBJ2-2,TGTGCCAGCGAAGAGGGGCAGGCGAACACCGGGGAGCTGTTTTTT,CASEEGQANTGELFF
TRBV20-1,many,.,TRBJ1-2,TGCAGTGCTAGATTAGCAGGGTTCGACTATGGCTACACCTTC,CSARLAGFDYGYTF
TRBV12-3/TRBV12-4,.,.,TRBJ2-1,TGTGCCAGAAGTTTACCCAATGAGCAGTTCTTC,CARSLPNEQFF
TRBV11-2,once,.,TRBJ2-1,TGTGCCAGCAGCAGACACAGGTATGACAATGAGCAGTTCTTC,CASSRHRYDNEQFF
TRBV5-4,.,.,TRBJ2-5,TGTGCCAGCAGCTTGGACACTAAGGAGACCCAGTACTTC,CASSLDTKETQYF
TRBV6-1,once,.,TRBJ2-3,TGTGCCAGCAGTGACTCCGCGGGCACAGATACGCAGTATTTT,CASSDSAGTDTQYF
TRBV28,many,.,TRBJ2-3,TGTGCCAGCAGTTTTCAGATCACAGATACGCAGTATTTT,CASSFQITDTQYF
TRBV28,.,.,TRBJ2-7,TGTGCCAGCAGTTTGGGATCCGGGAAGGAGTACGAGCAGTACTTC,CASSLGSGKEYEQYF
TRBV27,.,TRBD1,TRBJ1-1,TGTGCCAGCAGTCCCGACACCTCAGACAGGGGGAACACTGAAGCTTTCTTT,CASSPDTSDRGNTEAFF
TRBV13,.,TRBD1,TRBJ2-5,TGTGCCAGCAGCGGTAGAACCGGGACAGGAGGGGAGACCCAGTACTTC,CASSGRTGTGGETQYF
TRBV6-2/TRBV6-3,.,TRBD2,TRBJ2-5,TGTGCCAGCAGTTACGGAGCGGGGTTGCCTGAAGAGACCCAGTACTTC,CASSYGAGLPEETQYF
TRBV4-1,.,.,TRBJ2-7,TGCGCCAGCAGCCAAGATTCCTCCCGAGTGGAGCAGTACTTC,CASSQDSSRVEQYF
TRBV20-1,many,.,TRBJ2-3,TGCAGTGCTAGAGATACGGGGAGGTATGATACGCAGTATTTT,CSARDTGRYDTQYF
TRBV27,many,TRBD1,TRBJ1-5,TGTGCCAGCAGTCCATATCGGGACAGGGGAGGTCAGCCCCAGCATTTT,CASSPYRDRGGQPQHF
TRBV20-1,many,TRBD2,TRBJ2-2,TGCAGTGCTACCCTAGCGGGTAGGCTCACCGGGGAGCTGTTTTTT,CSATLAGRLTGELFF
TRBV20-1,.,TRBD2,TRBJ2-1,TGCAGTGCTAGAGATCCTAGCGGGAGCACCTACAATGAGCAGTTCTTC,CSARDPSGSTYNEQFF
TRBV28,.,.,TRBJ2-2,TGTGTCAGCAGTTTTCTGGCGGATACCGGGGAGCTGTTTTTT,CVSSFLADTGELFF
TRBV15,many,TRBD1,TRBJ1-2,TGTGCCACCAGCAGAGATGGACAGGGGAGGTACACCTTC,CATSRDGQGRYTF
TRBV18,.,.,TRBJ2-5,TGTGCCAGCTCCCGGACGCACCAAGGGACCCAGTACTTC,CASSRTHQGTQYF
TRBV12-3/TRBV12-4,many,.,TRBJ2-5,TGTGCCAGCAAGAAAGGGGTGGAGACCCAGTACTTC,CASKKGVETQYF
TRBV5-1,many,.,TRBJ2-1,TGCGCCAGCAGCCCGGGGCGGGCAGGGGGGGATGAGCAGTTCTTC,CASSPGRAGGDEQFF
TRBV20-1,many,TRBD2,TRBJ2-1,TGCAGTGCTAGGCGGACTAGTTCCTACAATGAGCAGTTCTTC,CSARRTSSYNEQFF
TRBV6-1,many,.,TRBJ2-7,TGTGCCAGCAGTGAAAGGGAAAGGCCGAGCTCCTACGAGCAGTACTTC,CASSERERPSSYEQYF
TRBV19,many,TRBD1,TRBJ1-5,TGTGCCAGTAGCGGGACAGGGGGTTATCAGCCCCAGCATTTT,CASSGTGGYQPQHF
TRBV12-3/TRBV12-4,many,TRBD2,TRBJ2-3,TGTGCCAGCAGTTTACGGGGGGCAGATACGCAGTATTTT,CASSLRGADTQYF
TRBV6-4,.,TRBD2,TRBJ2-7,TGTGCCAGCACGGCGGGAGCGGGAGTGTTCAACGAGCAGTACTTC,CASTAGAGVFNEQYF
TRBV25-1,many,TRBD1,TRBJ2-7,TGTGCCAGCAGTGGACAGGGGGTCTCCTACGAGCAGTACTTC,CASSGQGVSYEQYF
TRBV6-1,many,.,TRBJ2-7,TGTGCCAGCAGTGAATCTAGGGTACTAAGCTACGAGCAGTACTTC,CASSESRVLSYEQYF